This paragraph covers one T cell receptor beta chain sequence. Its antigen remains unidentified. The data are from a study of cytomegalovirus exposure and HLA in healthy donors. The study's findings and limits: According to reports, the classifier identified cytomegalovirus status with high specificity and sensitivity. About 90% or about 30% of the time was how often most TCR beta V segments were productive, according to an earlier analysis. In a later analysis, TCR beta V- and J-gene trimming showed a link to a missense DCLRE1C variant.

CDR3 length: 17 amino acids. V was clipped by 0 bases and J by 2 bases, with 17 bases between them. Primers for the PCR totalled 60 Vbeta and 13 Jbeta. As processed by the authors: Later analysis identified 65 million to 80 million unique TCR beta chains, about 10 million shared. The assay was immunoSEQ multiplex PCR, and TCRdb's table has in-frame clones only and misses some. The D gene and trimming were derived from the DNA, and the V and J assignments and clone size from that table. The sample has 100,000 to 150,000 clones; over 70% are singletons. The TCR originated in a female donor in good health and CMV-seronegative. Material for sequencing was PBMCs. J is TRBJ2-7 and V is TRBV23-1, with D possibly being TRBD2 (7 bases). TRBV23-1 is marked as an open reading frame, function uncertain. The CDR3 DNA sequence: TGCGCCAGCAGTCAATCGACGGCGGGGGCACCCCCCTACGAGCAGTACTTC. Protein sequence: CASSQSTAGAPPYEQYF.